The clone carrying this TCR beta chain has just a few counts. Each CDR3 protein gets one entry after TCRdb re-called the 5' RACE reads with MiXCR. The table includes 25,000 to 35,000 distinct CDR3 sequences, 2.9% detected once. This CDR3 has 13 amino acids. This sample stems from a study of early T cells in non-severe SARS-CoV-2 infection. The sequenced material came from whole blood. The clonotype was recovered from an adult who was a healthcare worker with PCR-confirmed SARS-CoV-2 infection or an uninfected control (not recorded which). J is TRBJ1-1 and V is TRBV21-1; TRBD1, the table's D call, was not compared with the DNA. TRBV21-1 is designated a pseudogene. For the CDR3, the DNA is TGTGCCAGCAGCATGGACAGTAACACTGAAGCTTTCTTT. Encoded protein: CASSMDSNTEAFF.